This paragraph covers one TCR beta chain sequence. In the authors' methods: The authors estimated nucleated cell counts from reference gene primer amplification. Sequencing was performed with immunoSEQ multiplex PCR; in TCRdb, only in-frame clones are kept and a portion is missing. The DNA gave D and trimming, while V, J and clone size come from that table. Of over 200,000 clones in the sample, 88% were seen once. The data derive from a study of blood T cell repertoires in COVID-19. Turning to the study itself: Whether acute or convalescent, the COVID-19 samples came from the United States, Italy and Spain.

Sequencing used peripheral blood. The TCR sequence derives from an older woman with acute or convalescent COVID-19.

CDR3 nucleotides: TGTGCCAGCAGCGACGGACAGTTCACAGATACGCAGTATTTT. It specifies CASSDGQFTDTQYF. V gene TRBV9 combines with J gene TRBJ2-3, with D possibly TRBD1 on 6 matching bases. CDR1 and CDR2 (germline): SGDLS, YYNGEE. V lost 3 bases, J lost 2 bases, and 10 bases lay in between. The CDR3 has 14 residues.